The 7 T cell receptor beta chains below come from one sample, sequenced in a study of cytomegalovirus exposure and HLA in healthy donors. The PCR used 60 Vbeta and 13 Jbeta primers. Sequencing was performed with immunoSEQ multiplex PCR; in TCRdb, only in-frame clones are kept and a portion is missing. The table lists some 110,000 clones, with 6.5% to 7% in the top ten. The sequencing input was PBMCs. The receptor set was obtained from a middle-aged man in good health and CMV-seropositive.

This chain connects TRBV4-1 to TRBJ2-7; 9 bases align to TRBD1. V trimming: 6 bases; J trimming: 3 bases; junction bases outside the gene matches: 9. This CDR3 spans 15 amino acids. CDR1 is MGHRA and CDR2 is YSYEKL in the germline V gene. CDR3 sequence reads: CASSPLGTGIYEQYF. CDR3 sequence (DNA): TGCGCCAGCAGTCCGTTAGGGACAGGGATCTACGAGCAGTACTTC.

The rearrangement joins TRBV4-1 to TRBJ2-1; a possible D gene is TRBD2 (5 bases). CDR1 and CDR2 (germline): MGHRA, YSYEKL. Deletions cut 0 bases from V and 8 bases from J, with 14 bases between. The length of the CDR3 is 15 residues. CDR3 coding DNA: TGCGCCAGCAGCCAAGAAGCGGCCAGTAGCCATGAGCAGTTCTTC. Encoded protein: CASSQEAASSHEQFF.

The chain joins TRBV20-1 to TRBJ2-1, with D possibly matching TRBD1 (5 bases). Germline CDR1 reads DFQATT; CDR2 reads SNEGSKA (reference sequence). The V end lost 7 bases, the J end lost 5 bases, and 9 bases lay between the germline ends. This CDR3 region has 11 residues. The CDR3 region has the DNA TGCAGTGTTTCAGGGAACAATGAGCAGTTCTTC. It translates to CSVSGNNEQFF.

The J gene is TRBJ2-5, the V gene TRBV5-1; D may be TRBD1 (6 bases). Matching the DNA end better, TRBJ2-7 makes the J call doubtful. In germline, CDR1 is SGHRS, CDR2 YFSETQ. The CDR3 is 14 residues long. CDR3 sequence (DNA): TGCGCCAGCAGCTTGATGGACAGAATATACGAGCAGTACTTC. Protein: CASSLMDRIYEQYF.

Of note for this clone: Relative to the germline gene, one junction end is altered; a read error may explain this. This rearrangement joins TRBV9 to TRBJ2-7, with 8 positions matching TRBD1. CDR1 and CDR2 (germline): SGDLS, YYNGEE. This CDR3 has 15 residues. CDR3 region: CASSVDGTGISEQCF. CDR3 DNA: TGTGCCAGCAGCGTAGATGGGACAGGCATCTCGGAGCAGTGCTTC.

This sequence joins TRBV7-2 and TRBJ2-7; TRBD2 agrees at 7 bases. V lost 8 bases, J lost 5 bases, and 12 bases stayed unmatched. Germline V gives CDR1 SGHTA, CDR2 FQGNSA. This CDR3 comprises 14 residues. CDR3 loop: CASDRGGFVDEQYF. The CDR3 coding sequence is TGTGCCAGCGATCGGGGAGGGTTTGTGGACGAGCAGTACTTC. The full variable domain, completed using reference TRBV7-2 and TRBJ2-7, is GAGVSQSPSNKVTEKGKDVELRCDPISGHTALYWYRQSLGQGLEFLIYFQGNSAPDKSGLPSDRFSAERTGGSVSTLTIQRTQQEDSAVYLCASDRGGFVDEQYFGPGTRLTVT.

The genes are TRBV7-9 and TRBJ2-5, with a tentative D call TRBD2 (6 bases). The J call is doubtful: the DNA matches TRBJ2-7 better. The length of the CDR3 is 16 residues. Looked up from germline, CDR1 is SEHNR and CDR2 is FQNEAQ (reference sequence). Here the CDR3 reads CASSLALGTYSYEQYF. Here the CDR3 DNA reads TGTGCCAGCAGCTTAGCCCTGGGGACTTACTCCTACGAGCAGTACTTC.